The source of this TCR beta chain is a study of post-analysis software for immune sequencing data. At the level of the study: Both relapsing-remitting and secondary progressive multiple sclerosis featured among the disease courses, as did progressive-relapsing multiple sclerosis. Findings and caveats of the study: TRBV5-6, TRBV5-1 and TRBV20-1 were among roughly 5 TRBV segments more frequent in patients than controls. F measure showed strong co-clustering of same-batch samples. Significantly lower normalized Chao1 diversity was found in patients with multiple sclerosis relative to controls.

V was shortened by 2 bases and J by 10 bases, with 14 bases between the two germline ends. Germline V lookup: CDR1 SNHLY, CDR2 FYNNEI. There are 13 residues in the CDR3. In the case of this clonotype: Its specificity is not known.

TCR beta cDNA libraries included unique molecular identifiers. cDNA molecules numbering roughly 0.5 million came from roughly 1 to 10 million T cells. TCRdb independently ran MiXCR on the PCR reads; one entry per CDR3 protein. The sample holds 750,000 to 950,000 distinct CDR3 sequences, approximately 53% seen once. Input material: blood. This rearrangement joins TRBV2 to TRBJ1-2; maybe TRBD1 (5 bases). The TCR sequence derives from a girl between 5 and 17 years old with multiple sclerosis. This chain's CDR3 is CASSELGAPSYTF. CDR3 DNA sequence: TGTGCCAGCAGTGAACTAGGGGCGCCGTCCTACACCTTC.